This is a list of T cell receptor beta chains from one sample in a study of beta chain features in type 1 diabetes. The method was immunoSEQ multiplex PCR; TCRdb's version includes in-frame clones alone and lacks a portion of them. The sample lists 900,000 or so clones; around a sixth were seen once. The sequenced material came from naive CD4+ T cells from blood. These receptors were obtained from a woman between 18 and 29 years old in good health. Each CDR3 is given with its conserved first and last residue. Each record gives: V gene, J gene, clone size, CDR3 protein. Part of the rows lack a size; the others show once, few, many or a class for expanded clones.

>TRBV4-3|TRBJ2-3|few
CASSQHLGGRPYTQYF
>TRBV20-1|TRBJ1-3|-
CSARGGNTIYF
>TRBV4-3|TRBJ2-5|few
CASSQARGETQYF
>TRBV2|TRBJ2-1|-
CASAGLAGTYNEQFF
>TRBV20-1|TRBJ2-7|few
CSAVRGEQYF
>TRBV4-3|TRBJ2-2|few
CASSHIAGETGELFF
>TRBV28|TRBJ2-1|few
CASSPHLGGGGDTYNEQFF
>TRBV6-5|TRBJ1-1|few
CASRYGVGATEAFF
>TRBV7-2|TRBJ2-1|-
CASSVGGVIEQFF
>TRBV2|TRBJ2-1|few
CAIVVLELGRASYNEQFF
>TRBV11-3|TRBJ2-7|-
CASAGGTGGENYEQYF
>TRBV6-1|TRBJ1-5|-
CASSERLGNQPQHF
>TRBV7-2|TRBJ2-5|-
CASSLGPLETQYF
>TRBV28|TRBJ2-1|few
CASSSSGNEQFF
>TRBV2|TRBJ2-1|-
CASRPTGLAGHNEQFF
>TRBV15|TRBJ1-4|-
CATSREASNLEKLFF
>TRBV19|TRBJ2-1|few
CASSIPGLGPGYNEQFF
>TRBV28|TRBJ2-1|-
CASSLAGRENEQFF